A selection of T cell receptor beta chains follows, all from one sample in a study of T cell responses to AZD1222 COVID-19 vaccine. Using immunoSEQ multiplex PCR, the repertoire was profiled, and TCRdb retains in-frame clones only, with some absent. The sample includes tens of thousands of clones, 70% to 80% of them seen just once. This specimen consisted of peripheral blood, obtained on day 0 of AZD1222 vaccination. All receptors derive from an adult in good health. Each CDR3 is given with its conserved first and last residue. D genes are given only for firm matches. Part of the rows lack a size; the others show once, few, many or a class for expanded clones.

V: TRBV3-1/TRBV3-2; J: TRBJ2-3; D: -; size: once; DNA: TGTGCCAGCAGCCAACAGGGAATCGGCACAGATACGCAGTATTTT; CDR3: CASSQQGIGTDTQYF
V: TRBV5-8; J: TRBJ1-1; D: -; size: -; DNA: TGTGCCAGCAGCTCGATACAGGGTACTGAAGCTTTCTTT; CDR3: CASSSIQGTEAFF
V: TRBV6-5; J: TRBJ1-3; D: -; size: -; DNA: TGTGCCAGTCAGACGGATGGAAACACCATATATTTT; CDR3: CASQTDGNTIYF
V: TRBV6-4; J: TRBJ2-3; D: TRBD2; size: -; DNA: TGTGCCAGCAGTGACTCTGGGACTAGCGGGAGGGATACGCAGTATTTT; CDR3: CASSDSGTSGRDTQYF
V: TRBV15; J: TRBJ1-2; D: -; size: -; DNA: TGTGCCACCAGCAGAGGCGGATCTGACCGTTCGAGCTACACCTTC; CDR3: CATSRGGSDRSSYTF
V: TRBV10-3; J: TRBJ2-1; D: -; size: -; DNA: TGTGCCATCAGTGAGGACAATGAGCAGTTCTTC; CDR3: CAISEDNEQFF
V: TRBV20-1; J: TRBJ1-5; D: TRBD1; size: -; DNA: TGCAGTGCTAGTACTCCGGGACAGAACAATCAGCCCCAGCATTTT; CDR3: CSASTPGQNNQPQHF
V: TRBV30; J: TRBJ1-5; D: TRBD1; size: few; DNA: TGTGCCTGGAGTAGGAGACAGGGGAATCAGCCCCAGCATTTT; CDR3: CAWSRRQGNQPQHF
V: TRBV30; J: TRBJ1-5; D: -; size: -; DNA: TGTGCCTGGAGTGTAGCAGATTATCAGCCCCAGCATTTT; CDR3: CAWSVADYQPQHF
V: TRBV5-4; J: TRBJ2-3; D: TRBD2; size: -; DNA: TGTGCCAGCAGGCGGGAGTTCACAGATACGCAGTATTTT; CDR3: CASRREFTDTQYF
V: TRBV6-2/TRBV6-3; J: TRBJ2-3; D: TRBD2; size: few; DNA: TGTGCCAGCAGTTACTGGGCTAGCGGGAGCACAGATACGCAGTATTTT; CDR3: CASSYWASGSTDTQYF
V: TRBV7-9; J: TRBJ1-2; D: TRBD1; size: -; DNA: TGTGCCAGCGCACCGGGACAGGGGGTTGGCTACACCTTC; CDR3: CASAPGQGVGYTF
V: TRBV5-1; J: TRBJ2-7; D: TRBD1; size: once; DNA: TGCGCCAGCAGCTTGGAAGGGACAGGGGTCCACGAGCAGTACTTC; CDR3: CASSLEGTGVHEQYF
V: TRBV9; J: TRBJ2-7; D: -; size: -; DNA: TGTGCCAGCAGCGTAGCCCCAATATCCGAGCAGTACTTC; CDR3: CASSVAPISEQYF
V: TRBV7-9; J: TRBJ2-2; D: -; size: few; DNA: TGTGCCAGCAGCCCAGGGAACACCGGGGAGCTGTTTTTT; CDR3: CASSPGNTGELFF
V: TRBV6-2/TRBV6-3; J: TRBJ1-5; D: -; size: once; DNA: TGTGCCAGCAGTTACTCTGGGCGGCAGCCCCAGCATTTT; CDR3: CASSYSGRQPQHF
V: TRBV5-4; J: TRBJ2-7; D: -; size: few; DNA: TGTGCCAGCAGCTTTGACAGAGGCGAGCAGTACTTC; CDR3: CASSFDRGEQYF
V: TRBV28; J: TRBJ2-1; D: -; size: -; DNA: TGTGCCAGCAGCCCCGGTGGGGGACGGAGCTCCTACAATGAGCAGTTCTTC; CDR3: CASSPGGGRSSYNEQFF